Below are 20 T cell receptor beta chains sequenced from a single sample in a study of cytomegalovirus exposure and HLA in healthy donors (dated by TCRdb to the late 2010s). The receptor library was made with the immunoSEQ multiplex PCR assay. TCRdb re-hosts the immuneACCESS table, in-frame sequences only. Its copies lack some clones; in the studies checked, an unresolved V gene accounts for under half of them, and the cause for the rest is not known. The sample table holds about 360,000 clones, of which about nine tenths were seen once. About 0.8% of the sample lies in the top ten. The sample was PBMCs. These receptors were obtained from a woman under 30 in good health and CMV-seronegative.

The chain's CDR3 is CASKASGENEQFF. CDR3 nucleotides: TGTGCCAGCAAGGCTAGCGGGGAGAATGAGCAGTTCTTC. The rearrangement links TRBV6-1 to TRBJ2-1; 9 bases map to TRBD2. This CDR3 region has 13 residues. Germline loops: CDR1 MNHNS, CDR2 SASEGT. J lost 7 bases, V lost 7 bases, and 5 bases had no gene match.

V and J are TRBV27 and TRBJ1-4, with 7 positions matching TRBD1. Germline V CDR1 and CDR2: MNHEY, SMNVEV (reference sequence). The V and J ends lost 10 bases and 7 bases, in that order; junction bases with no gene match: 9. CDR3 size: 13 residues. The CDR3 spells CATRETGSEKLFF. The CDR3 nucleotides are TGTGCCACCAGGGAGACAGGGAGTGAAAAACTGTTTTTT.

The count of this clone is one. V and J are TRBV28 and TRBJ2-3; maybe TRBD2 (6 bases). CDR1 MDHEN and CDR2 SYDVKM come from the germline V gene. V lost 5 bases to trimming and J lost 0 bases, with 18 bases between them. The CDR3 extends over 17 amino acids. The CDR3 DNA follows: TGTGCCAGCAGTCCATGGCGGACTACTTATAGCACAGATACGCAGTATTTT. This gives the protein CASSPWRTTYSTDTQYF.

This chain connects TRBV5-1 to TRBJ2-1; TRBD2 matches 13 bases. V trimming: 4 bases; J trimming: 7 bases; junction bases outside the gene matches: 5. The germline gives CDR1 SGHRS, CDR2 YFSETQ. The CDR3 is made up of 15 amino acids. The CDR3 loop reads CASSPTSGGGNEQFF. The CDR3 DNA reads TGCGCCAGCAGCCCCACTAGCGGGGGGGGTAATGAGCAGTTCTTC.

J is TRBJ2-7 and V is TRBV5-1; D is possibly TRBD2 (6 bases). V was trimmed by 0 bases and J by 9 bases, leaving 16 bases between them. The CDR3 runs to 14 residues. Germline V gene data show CDR1 as SGHRS and CDR2 as YFSETQ. CDR3 DNA sequence: TGCGCCAGCAGCTTGGATTGGGGAGGACTCGTGCAGTACTTC. Its protein product is CASSLDWGGLVQYF.

This chain connects TRBV7-6 to TRBJ2-5; no clear D gene. In germline, CDR1 is SGHVS, CDR2 FNYEAQ. V was cut by 5 bases and J by 2 bases, with 12 bases left in between. This CDR3 is built from 14 residues. This CDR3 is CASSTAFRQETQYF. The CDR3 bases are TGTGCCAGCAGCACTGCATTTAGACAAGAGACCCAGTACTTC.

The CDR3 is CASSLSSSYNSPLHF. In nucleotides, the CDR3 is TGTGCCAGCAGTTTGAGTAGCTCCTATAATTCACCCCTCCACTTT. The genes are TRBV28 and TRBJ1-6; no clear D gene. The CDR3 spans 15 residues. CDR1 and CDR2 from the germline V gene are MDHEN and SYDVKM. Trimming removed 3 bases at V and 0 bases at J, with 6 bases between.

The chain carries TRBV27 and TRBJ2-1; TRBD2 matches at 7 bases. Per germline, CDR1 MNHEY and CDR2 SMNVEV (reference sequence). There are 16 residues in the CDR3. The V segment lost 3 bases and the J segment 8 bases; nucleotides outside the gene matches: 13. Here the CDR3 reads CASSFLGGGGLDEQFF. The DNA of the CDR3 is TGTGCCAGCAGTTTCCTTGGGGGGGGAGGCCTCGATGAGCAGTTCTTC.

V and J are TRBV28 and TRBJ1-5; 8 bases are a match to TRBD1. In germline, CDR1 is MDHEN, CDR2 SYDVKM. V shed 6 bases and J 8 bases; nucleotides not matched to a gene: 6. The CDR3 sequence is 13 residues long. Here the CDR3 reads CASSLGQGKPQHF. The DNA for the CDR3 is TGTGCCAGCAGCCTCGGACAGGGAAAGCCCCAGCATTTT.

The CDR3 protein is CASSEASAGSGNTIYF. The DNA for the CDR3 is TGTGCCAGCAGTGAAGCCTCAGCAGGGTCCGGAAACACCATATATTTT. This sequence joins TRBV6-1 and TRBJ1-3; D is perhaps TRBD1 (5 bases). The ends were cut back, 0 bases at V and 4 bases at J, with 13 bases in the middle. The CDR3 consists of 16 residues. CDR1 and CDR2 from the germline V gene are MNHNS and SASEGT.

On this clone itself: The junction and the germline gene differ at one end; a read error may be behind it. The chain couples TRBV4-1 to TRBJ2-7; 7 bases match TRBD1. CDR1 MGHRA and CDR2 YSYEKL come from the germline V gene. The CDR3 is 14 residues long. The CDR3 sequence is CASSEDGQDYEQYF. CDR3 nucleotide sequence: TGCGCCAGCAGCGAAGACGGACAGGACTACGAGCAGTACTTC.

CDR3 DNA sequence: TGCGCCAGCAGCTATTACAGGGGTGGGGAGACCCAGTACTTC. Its protein product is CASSYYRGGETQYF. V and J are TRBV5-1 and TRBJ2-5, with 7 bases identical to TRBD1. The length of the CDR3 is 14 residues. V lost 3 bases, J lost 5 bases, and 7 bases stayed unmatched. Germline assignment: CDR1 SGHRS and CDR2 YFSETQ.

V is TRBV5-4 and J is TRBJ1-2, with 8 bases aligning to TRBD1. Germline CDR1 reads SGHNT; CDR2 reads YYREEE (reference sequence). J was trimmed by 8 bases and V by 4 bases; bases with no gene match: 10. This CDR3 contains 14 residues. CDR3 DNA: TGTGCCAGCAGCCCCATGGGACAGGTCGGAGGCTACACCTTC. This translates into CASSPMGQVGGYTF. Filled out from reference TRBV5-4 and TRBJ1-2, the complete variable domain reads ETGVTQSPTHLIKTRGQQVTLRCSSQSGHNTVSWYQQALGQGPQFIFQYYREEENGRGNFPPRFSGLQFPNYSSELNVNALELDDSALYLCASSPMGQVGGYTFGSGTRLTVV.

V is TRBV5-4 and J is TRBJ2-2; 12 bases agree with TRBD2. V gave up 1 base and J gave up 7 bases; unmatched junction bases: 2. Per germline, CDR1 SGHNT and CDR2 YYREEE (reference sequence). The CDR3 has 15 residues. The DNA for the CDR3 is TGTGCCAGCAGCTTGACTAGCGGGAGGTACGGGGAGCTGTTTTTT. Amino acid sequence: CASSLTSGRYGELFF.

The rearrangement links TRBV7-9 to TRBJ2-7, with 14 bases matching TRBD2. This CDR3 is 19 amino acids long. Germline assignment: CDR1 SEHNR and CDR2 FQNEAQ (reference sequence). Losses at the gene ends were 4 bases for V and 0 bases for J; bases not matched to a gene: 11. CDR3 nucleotides: TGTGCCAGCAGCTCAACGCTGTGGACTAGCGGGGGGAGCTCCTACGAGCAGTACTTC. Encoded protein: CASSSTLWTSGGSSYEQYF.

This clone occurred a few times. J is TRBJ1-1 and V is TRBV9; D is unclear. The V gene's germline CDR1 is SGDLS and CDR2 YYNGEE. The germline V and J ends were trimmed by 1 base and 4 bases, with 14 bases remaining between them. The CDR3 loop spans 15 amino acids. The CDR3 region is CASSVSEGMGTEAFF. CDR3 in DNA: TGTGCCAGCAGCGTATCTGAGGGAATGGGCACTGAAGCTTTCTTT. Based on the CDR3 plus reference TRBV9 and TRBJ1-1, the full variable domain is DSGVTQTPKHLITATGQRVTLRCSPRSGDLSVYWYQQSLDQGLQFLIQYYNGEERAKGNILERFSAQQFPDLHSELNLSSLELGDSALYFCASSVSEGMGTEAFFGQGTRLTVV.

The CDR3 protein is CASSGRDKNTGELFF. The CDR3 DNA follows: TGTGCCAGCAGCGGAAGGGACAAGAACACCGGGGAGCTGTTTTTT. The chain is built from TRBV2 and TRBJ2-2; D is perhaps TRBD1 (6 bases). Trimming pared 6 bases from V and 1 base from J, leaving 12 bases between. CDR3 length equals 15 residues. From germline, CDR1 is SNHLY and CDR2 FYNNEI.

The chain employs TRBV5-1 and TRBJ2-3; 7 bases match TRBD2. Germline V gives CDR1 SGHRS, CDR2 YFSETQ. The CDR3 spans 16 residues. V shed 4 bases and J 2 bases; nucleotides not matched to a gene: 10. The CDR3 region has the DNA TGCGCCAGCAGCGAACGTGTGGCGGGGGACACAGATACGCAGTATTTT. Amino acids: CASSERVAGDTDTQYF.

The chain is built from TRBV7-8 and TRBJ1-1; TRBD1 is a possible D gene (6 bases). The CDR3 extends over 13 amino acids. Germline CDR1 is SGHVS and CDR2 is FQNEAQ. The ends were cut back, 5 bases at V and 4 bases at J, with 11 bases in the middle. As DNA, the CDR3 is TGTGCCAGCAGCCTACAGGGTACCACTGAAGCTTTCTTT. Encoded protein: CASSLQGTTEAFF.

V usage is TRBV27 and J usage is TRBJ1-2; 7 bases align to TRBD1. V was pared by 4 bases and J by 4 bases, with 3 bases of the junction left unmatched. The CDR3 sequence is 13 residues long. Germline V gene sequence: CDR1 MNHEY, CDR2 SMNVEV (reference sequence). CDR3 coding DNA: TGTGCCAGCAGTTGGACAGGTTCCTATGGCTACACCTTC. Translated, it gives CASSWTGSYGYTF.